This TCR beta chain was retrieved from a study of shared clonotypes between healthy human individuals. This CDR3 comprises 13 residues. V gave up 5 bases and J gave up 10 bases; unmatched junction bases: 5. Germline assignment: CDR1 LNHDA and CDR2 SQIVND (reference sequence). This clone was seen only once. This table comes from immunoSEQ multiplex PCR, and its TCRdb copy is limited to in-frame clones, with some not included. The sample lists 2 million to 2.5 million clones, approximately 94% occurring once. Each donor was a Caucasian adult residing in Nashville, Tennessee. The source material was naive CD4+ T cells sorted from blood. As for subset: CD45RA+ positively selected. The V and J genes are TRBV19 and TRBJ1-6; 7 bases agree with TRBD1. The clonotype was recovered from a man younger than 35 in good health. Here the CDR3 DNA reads TGTGCCAGTAGTCCCACAGGGGTATCACCCCTCCACTTT. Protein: CASSPTGVSPLHF. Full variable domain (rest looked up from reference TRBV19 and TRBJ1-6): DGGITQSPKYLFRKEGQNVTLSCEQNLNHDAMYWYRQDPGQGLRLIYYSQIVNDFQKGDIAEGYSVSREKKESFPLTVTSAQKNPTAFYLCASSPTGVSPLHFGNGTRLTVT.